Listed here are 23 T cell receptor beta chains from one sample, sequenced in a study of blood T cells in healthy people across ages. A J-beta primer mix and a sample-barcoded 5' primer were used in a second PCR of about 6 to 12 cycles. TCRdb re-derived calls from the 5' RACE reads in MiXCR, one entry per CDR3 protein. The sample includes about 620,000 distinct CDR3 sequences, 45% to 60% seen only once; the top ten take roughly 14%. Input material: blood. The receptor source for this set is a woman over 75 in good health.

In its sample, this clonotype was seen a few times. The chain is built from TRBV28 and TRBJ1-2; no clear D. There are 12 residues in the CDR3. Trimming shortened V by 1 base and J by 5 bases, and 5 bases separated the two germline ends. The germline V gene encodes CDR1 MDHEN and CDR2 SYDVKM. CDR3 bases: TGTGCCAGCAGTTTATCGCGGTATGGCTACACCTTC. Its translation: CASSLSRYGYTF.

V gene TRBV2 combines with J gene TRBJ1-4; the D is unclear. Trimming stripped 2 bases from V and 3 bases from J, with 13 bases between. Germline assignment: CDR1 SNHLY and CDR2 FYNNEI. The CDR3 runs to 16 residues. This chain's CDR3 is CASSEPFGGANEKLFF. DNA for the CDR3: TGTGCCAGCAGTGAACCATTTGGCGGGGCTAATGAAAAACTGTTTTTT.

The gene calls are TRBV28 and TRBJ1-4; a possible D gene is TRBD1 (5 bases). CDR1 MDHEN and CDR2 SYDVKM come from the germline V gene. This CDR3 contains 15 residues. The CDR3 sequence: CTNSLMGDTNEKLFF. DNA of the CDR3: TGTACCAACAGTTTGATGGGGGATACTAATGAAAAACTGTTTTTT. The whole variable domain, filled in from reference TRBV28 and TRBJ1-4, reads DVKVTQSSRYLVKRTGEKVFLECVQDMDHENMFWYRQDPGLGLRLIYFSYDVKMKEKGDIPEGYSVSREKKERFSLILESASTNQTSMYLCTNSLMGDTNEKLFFGSGTQLSVL.

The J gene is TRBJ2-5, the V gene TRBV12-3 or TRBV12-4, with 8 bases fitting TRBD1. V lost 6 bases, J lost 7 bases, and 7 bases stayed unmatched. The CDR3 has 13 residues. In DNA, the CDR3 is TGTGCCAGCAGCTGGACAGGGAAGGGGACCCAGTACTTC. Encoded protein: CASSWTGKGTQYF.

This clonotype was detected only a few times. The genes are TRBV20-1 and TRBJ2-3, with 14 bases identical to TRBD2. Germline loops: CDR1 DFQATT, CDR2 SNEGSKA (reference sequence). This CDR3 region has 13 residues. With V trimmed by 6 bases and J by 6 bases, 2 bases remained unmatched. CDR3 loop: CSARTSGRDTQYF. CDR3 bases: TGCAGTGCCCGGACTAGCGGGAGGGATACGCAGTATTTT.

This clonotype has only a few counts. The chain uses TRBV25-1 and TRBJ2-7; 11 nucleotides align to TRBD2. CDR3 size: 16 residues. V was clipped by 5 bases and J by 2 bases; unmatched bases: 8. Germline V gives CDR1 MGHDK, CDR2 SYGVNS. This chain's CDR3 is CASSLASGRSAYEQYF. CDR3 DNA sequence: TGTGCCAGCAGTCTTGCTAGCGGGAGGAGCGCCTACGAGCAGTACTTC.

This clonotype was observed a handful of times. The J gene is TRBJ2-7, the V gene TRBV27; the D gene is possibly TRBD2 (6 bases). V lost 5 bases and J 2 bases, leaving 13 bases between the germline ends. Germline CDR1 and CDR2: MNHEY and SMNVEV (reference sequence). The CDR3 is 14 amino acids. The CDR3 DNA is TGTGCCAGCAGTCTCCGGACTACCCCCTACGAGCAGTACTTC. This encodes CASSLRTTPYEQYF.

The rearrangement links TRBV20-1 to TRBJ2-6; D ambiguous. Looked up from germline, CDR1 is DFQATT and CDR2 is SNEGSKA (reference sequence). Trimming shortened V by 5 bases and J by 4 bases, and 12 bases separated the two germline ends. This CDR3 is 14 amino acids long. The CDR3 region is CSADVSSGANVLTF. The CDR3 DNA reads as TGCAGTGCTGACGTTTCGTCAGGGGCCAACGTCCTGACTTTC.

The CDR3 sequence: CSAREGQEEKLFF. Here the CDR3 DNA reads TGCAGTGCCCGTGAGGGGCAGGAAGAAAAACTGTTTTTT. The chain employs TRBV20-1 and TRBJ1-4, with D perhaps matching TRBD1 (5 bases). Trimming cost V 6 bases and J 8 bases, with 16 bases left between them. The CDR3 length is 13 residues. CDR1 DFQATT and CDR2 SNEGSKA come from the germline V gene (reference sequence).

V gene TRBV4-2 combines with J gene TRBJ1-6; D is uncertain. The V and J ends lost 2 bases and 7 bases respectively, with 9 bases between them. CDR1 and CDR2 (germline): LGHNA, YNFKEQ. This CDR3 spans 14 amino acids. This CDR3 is CASSQRTVNSPLHF. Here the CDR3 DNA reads TGTGCCAGCAGCCAACGGACGGTGAATTCACCCCTCCACTTT.

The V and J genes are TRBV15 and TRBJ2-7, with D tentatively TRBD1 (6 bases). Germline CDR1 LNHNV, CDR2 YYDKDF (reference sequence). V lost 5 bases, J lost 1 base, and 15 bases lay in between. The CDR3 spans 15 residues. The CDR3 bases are TGTGCCACCAGCGAAGGACAGTTGGGGTCCTACGAGCAGTACTTC. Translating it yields CATSEGQLGSYEQYF. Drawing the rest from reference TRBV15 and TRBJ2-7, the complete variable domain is DAMVIQNPRYQVTQFGKPVTLSCSQTLNHNVMYWYQQKSSQAPKLLFHYYDKDFNNEADTPDNFQSRRPNTSFCFLDIRSPGLGDTAMYLCATSEGQLGSYEQYFGPGTRLTVT.

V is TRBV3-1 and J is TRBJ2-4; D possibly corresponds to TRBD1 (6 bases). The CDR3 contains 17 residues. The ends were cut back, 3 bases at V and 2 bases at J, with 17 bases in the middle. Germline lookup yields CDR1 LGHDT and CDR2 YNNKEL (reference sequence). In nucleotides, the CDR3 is TGTGCCAGCAGCCAGGGCGGACAGTTTGAAACCAAAAACATTCAGTACTTC. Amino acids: CASSQGGQFETKNIQYF.

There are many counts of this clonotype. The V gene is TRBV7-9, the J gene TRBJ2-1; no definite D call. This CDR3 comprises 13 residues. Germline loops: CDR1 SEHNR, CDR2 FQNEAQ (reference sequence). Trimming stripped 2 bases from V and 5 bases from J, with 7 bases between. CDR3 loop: CASSLIGHNEQFF. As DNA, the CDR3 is TGTGCCAGCAGCTTAATCGGCCACAATGAGCAGTTCTTC.

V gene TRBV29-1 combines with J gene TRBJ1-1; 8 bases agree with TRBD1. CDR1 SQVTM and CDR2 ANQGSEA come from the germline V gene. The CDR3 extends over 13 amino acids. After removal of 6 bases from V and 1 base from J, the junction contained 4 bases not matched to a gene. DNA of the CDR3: TGCAGCGTAAAACAGGGGGGGAACACTGAAGCTTTCTTT. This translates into CSVKQGGNTEAFF.

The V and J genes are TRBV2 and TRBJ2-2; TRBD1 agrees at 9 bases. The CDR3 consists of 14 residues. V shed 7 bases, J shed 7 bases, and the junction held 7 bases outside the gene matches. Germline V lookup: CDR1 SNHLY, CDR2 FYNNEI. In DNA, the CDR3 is TGTGCCAGCAAGAACAGGGGGCAAAGCGGGGAGCTGTTTTTT. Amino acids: CASKNRGQSGELFF.

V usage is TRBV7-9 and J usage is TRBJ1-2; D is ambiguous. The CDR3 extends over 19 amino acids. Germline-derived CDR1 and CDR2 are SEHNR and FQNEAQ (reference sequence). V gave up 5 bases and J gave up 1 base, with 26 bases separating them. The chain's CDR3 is CASSHHGPDGGPYNYGYTF. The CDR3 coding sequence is TGTGCCAGCAGCCACCATGGACCCGACGGCGGTCCCTATAACTATGGCTACACCTTC. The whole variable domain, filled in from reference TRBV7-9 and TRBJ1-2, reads DTGVSQNPRHKITKRGQNVTFRCDPISEHNRLYWYRQTLGQGPEFLTYFQNEAQLEKSRLLSDRFSAERPKGSFSTLEIQRTEQGDSAMYLCASSHHGPDGGPYNYGYTFGSGTRLTVV.

CDR3 nucleotide sequence: TGTGCCAGCAGCGCGCCGAGACAGAAGAGAGGCAATGAGCAGTTCTTC. Amino acids: CASSAPRQKRGNEQFF. The chain couples TRBV7-9 to TRBJ2-1; D might be TRBD1 (5 bases). The V end was cut by 5 bases, the J end by 6 bases, with 20 bases between. CDR1 and CDR2 (germline): SEHNR, FQNEAQ (reference sequence). There are 16 residues in the CDR3.

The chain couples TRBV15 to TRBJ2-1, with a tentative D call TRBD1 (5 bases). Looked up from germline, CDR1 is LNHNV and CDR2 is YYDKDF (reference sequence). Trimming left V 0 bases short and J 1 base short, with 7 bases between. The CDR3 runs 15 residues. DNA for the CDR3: TGTGCCACCAGCAGAGATCAGGGTTCCTACAATGAGCAGTTCTTC. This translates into CATSRDQGSYNEQFF. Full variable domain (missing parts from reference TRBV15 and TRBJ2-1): DAMVIQNPRYQVTQFGKPVTLSCSQTLNHNVMYWYQQKSSQAPKLLFHYYDKDFNNEADTPDNFQSRRPNTSFCFLDIRSPGLGDTAMYLCATSRDQGSYNEQFFGPGTRLTVL.

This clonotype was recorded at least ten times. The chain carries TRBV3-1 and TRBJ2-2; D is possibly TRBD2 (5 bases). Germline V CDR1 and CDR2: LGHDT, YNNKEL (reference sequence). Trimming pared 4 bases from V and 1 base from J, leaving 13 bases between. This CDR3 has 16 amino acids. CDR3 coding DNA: TGTGCCAGCAGCCCCGAAGCTCGGGAGAACACCGGGGAGCTGTTTTTT. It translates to CASSPEARENTGELFF.

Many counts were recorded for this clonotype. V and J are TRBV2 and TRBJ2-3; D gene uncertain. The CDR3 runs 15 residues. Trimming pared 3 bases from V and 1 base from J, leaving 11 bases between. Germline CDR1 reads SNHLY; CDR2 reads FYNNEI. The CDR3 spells CASSDRVKGTDTQYF. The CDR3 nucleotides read TGTGCCAGCAGTGATAGGGTAAAGGGCACAGATACGCAGTATTTT.

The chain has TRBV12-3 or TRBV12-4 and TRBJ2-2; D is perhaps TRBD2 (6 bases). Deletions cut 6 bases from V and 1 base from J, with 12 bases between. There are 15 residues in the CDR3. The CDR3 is CASSRVGGNTGELFF. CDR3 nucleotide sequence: TGTGCCAGCAGCAGGGTCGGGGGGAACACCGGGGAGCTGTTTTTT.

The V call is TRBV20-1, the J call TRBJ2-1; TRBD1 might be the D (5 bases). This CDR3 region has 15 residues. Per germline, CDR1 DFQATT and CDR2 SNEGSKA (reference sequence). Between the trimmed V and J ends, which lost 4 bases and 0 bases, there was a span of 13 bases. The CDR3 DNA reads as TGCAGTGCTAATCCAGGGATTAGCTCCTACAATGAGCAGTTCTTC. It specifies CSANPGISSYNEQFF.

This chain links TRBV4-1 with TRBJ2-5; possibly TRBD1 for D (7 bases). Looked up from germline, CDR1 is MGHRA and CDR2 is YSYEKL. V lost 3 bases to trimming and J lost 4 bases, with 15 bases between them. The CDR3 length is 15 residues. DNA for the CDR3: TGCGCCAGCAGCCACGGGAGACCAGGGGGAGAGACCCAGTACTTC. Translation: CASSHGRPGGETQYF.